This TCR beta chain was profiled in a study of T cell responses to AZD1222 COVID-19 vaccine. Study-wide findings and caveats: The donor group comprised mostly white British people and more females; the analysis possibly underestimated clonal diversity.

Assay used: immunoSEQ multiplex PCR; TCRdb lists only in-frame clones, some missing. The sample has 130,000 or so clones; roughly 90% are singletons. On this clone itself: Its antigen is still unknown.

The sample consisted of peripheral blood, taken on day 0 of AZD1222 vaccination. The sequence was obtained from an adult in good health.

The CDR3 loop reads CASSLGRASTDTQYF. The DNA of the CDR3 is TGTGCCAGCAGCTTAGGCAGGGCGTCGACAGATACGCAGTATTTT. V usage is TRBV13 and J usage is TRBJ2-3, with a tentative D call TRBD1 (5 bases). Germline V gene lookup returns CDR1 PRHDT and CDR2 FYEKMQ (reference sequence). The CDR3 totals 15 residues. V was clipped by 0 bases and J by 3 bases, with 10 bases between them.